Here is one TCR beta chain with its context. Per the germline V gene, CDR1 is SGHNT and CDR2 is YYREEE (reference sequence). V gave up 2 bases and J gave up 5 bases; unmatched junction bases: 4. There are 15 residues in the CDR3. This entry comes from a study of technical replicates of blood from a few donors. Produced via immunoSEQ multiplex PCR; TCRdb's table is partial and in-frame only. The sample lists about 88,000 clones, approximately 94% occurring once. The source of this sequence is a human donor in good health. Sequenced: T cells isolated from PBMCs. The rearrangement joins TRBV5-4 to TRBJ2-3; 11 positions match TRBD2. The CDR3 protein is CASSFSGGALDTQYF. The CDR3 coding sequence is TGTGCCAGCAGCTTTAGCGGGGGGGCATTAGATACGCAGTATTTT.